A single sample is the source of the 8 T cell receptor beta chains below, sequenced in a study of PD-L1 blockade in urothelial cancer. TCRdb's copy holds only in-frame clones and misses some; the assay was immunoSEQ multiplex PCR. The repertoire holds fewer than 45,000 clones, 35% to 40% seen once, with around 9% in the top ten. The sample was tumor tissue, taken before atezolizumab (anti-PD-L1) treatment. The receptors originated from a man in his 60s with urothelial cancer.

This sequence joins TRBV11-3 and TRBJ1-2; D not certain. Germline-derived CDR1 and CDR2 are SGHNT and YENEEA. This CDR3 is 14 amino acids long. Trimming took 2 bases from V and 1 from J, leaving 8 bases between them. The CDR3 DNA reads as TGTGCCAGCAGCTTATGGGGTTTTAACTATGGCTACACCTTC. Its protein product is CASSLWGFNYGYTF.

The chain uses TRBV18 and TRBJ1-2; 9 bases are shared with TRBD1. The trim removed 2 bases at V and 6 bases at J, leaving 4 bases unmatched. The CDR3 has 14 residues. Germline-derived CDR1 and CDR2 are KGHSH and LQKENI. Here the CDR3 DNA reads TGTGCCAGCTCACCAAGAGACAGGGGGGATGGCTACACCTTC. Translating gives CASSPRDRGDGYTF.

This clone was counted a few times. V and J are TRBV9 and TRBJ2-7; 12 nucleotides match TRBD2. Per germline, CDR1 SGDLS and CDR2 YYNGEE. The CDR3 is made up of 15 amino acids. V gave up 0 bases and J gave up 7 bases; unmatched junction bases: 5. DNA for the CDR3: TGTGCCAGCAGCGTAGAACCTAGCGGGGGGGCTGAGCAGTACTTC. It yields the protein CASSVEPSGGAEQYF.

The chain links TRBV29-1 to TRBJ2-7; no definite D call. This CDR3 has 13 residues. Germline assignment: CDR1 SQVTM and CDR2 ANQGSEA. The V and J ends lost 0 bases and 6 bases respectively, with 12 bases between them. CDR3 protein: CSVEDPARSEQYF. CDR3 DNA sequence: TGCAGCGTTGAAGACCCCGCCCGATCCGAGCAGTACTTC.

The chain is built from TRBV5-1 and TRBJ2-7; 11 bases align to TRBD1. V lost 3 bases to trimming and J lost 3 bases; unmatched junction nucleotides: 8. CDR3 length equals 16 residues. The germline V gene has CDR1 SGHRS and CDR2 YFSETQ. CDR3 residues: CASSWGPGQGVYEQYF. The CDR3 DNA follows: TGCGCCAGCAGCTGGGGGCCGGGACAGGGGGTCTACGAGCAGTACTTC. The variable domain in full, with the rest retrieved from reference TRBV5-1 and TRBJ2-7, is KAGVTQTPRYLIKTRGQQVTLSCSPISGHRSVSWYQQTPGQGLQFLFEYFSETQRNKGNFPGRFSGRQFSNSRSEMNVSTLELGDSALYLCASSWGPGQGVYEQYFGPGTRLTVT.

This clone was detected ten times or more. V and J are TRBV7-1 and TRBJ2-2, with D possibly being TRBD2 (5 bases). TRBV7-1 is an ORF for which the function is uncertain. Between the trimmed V and J ends, which lost 4 bases and 1 base, there was a span of 10 bases. The CDR3 spans 15 residues. CDR3: CASSLGSLNTGELFF. CDR3 nucleotide sequence: TGTGCCAGCAGCTTAGGGAGCCTGAACACCGGGGAGCTGTTTTTT.

This clone occurred many times. The chain recombines TRBV6-8 with TRBJ1-3; maybe TRBD1 (5 bases). Germline V CDR1 and CDR2: MNHGY, SAAAGT. The CDR3 sequence is 17 residues long. Deletions cut 0 bases from V and 4 bases from J, with 16 bases between. CDR3 coding DNA: TGTGCCAGCAGTTACTCGATACGGAAGGGGTCCGGAAACACCATATATTTT. Its translation is CASSYSIRKGSGNTIYF.

The rearrangement links TRBV18 to TRBJ2-3; D is unresolved. The CDR3 extends over 13 amino acids. Looked up from germline, CDR1 is KGHSH and CDR2 is LQKENI. The V end was cut by 3 bases, the J end by 4 bases, with 8 bases between. The CDR3: CASSPGASDTQYF. Here the CDR3 DNA reads TGTGCCAGCTCACCCGGTGCTTCAGATACGCAGTATTTT. Full variable domain (outside the CDR3, taken from reference TRBV18 and TRBJ2-3): NAGVMQNPRHLVRRRGQEARLRCSPMKGHSHVYWYRQLPEEGLKFMVYLQKENIIDESGMPKERFSAEFPKEGPSILRIQQVVRGDSAAYFCASSPGASDTQYFGPGTRLTVL.